The 17 T cell receptor beta chains below come from one sample, sequenced in a study of T cell responses to AZD1222 COVID-19 vaccine. Assay used: immunoSEQ multiplex PCR; TCRdb lists only in-frame clones, some missing. The repertoire holds about 190,000 clones, with 90% to 95% as singletons. Sample: peripheral blood, taken 28 days after the second dose of the MenACWY control vaccine. These receptors were taken from an adult who received the MenACWY meningococcal vaccine as a control.

The V call is TRBV27, the J call TRBJ2-1; D is undetermined. This CDR3 spans 15 amino acids. The germline V gene encodes CDR1 MNHEY and CDR2 SMNVEV (reference sequence). V dropped 0 bases and J dropped 0 bases, with 6 bases sitting between them. CDR3 in DNA: TGTGCCAGCAGTTTATCCCCTAGCTCCTACAATGAGCAGTTCTTC. Its protein is CASSLSPSSYNEQFF.

V usage is TRBV11-2 and J usage is TRBJ2-5, with 11 bases identical to TRBD2. Germline V gene sequence: CDR1 SGHAT, CDR2 FQNNGV. The CDR3 consists of 14 residues. Losses at the gene ends were 3 bases for V and 5 bases for J; bases not matched to a gene: 2. The CDR3 loop is CASSLGLAVETQYF. In DNA form, the CDR3 reads TGTGCCAGCAGCTTGGGACTAGCGGTCGAGACCCAGTACTTC. Variable domain in full (rest from reference TRBV11-2 and TRBJ2-5): EAGVAQSPRYKIIEKRQSVAFWCNPISGHATLYWYQQILGQGPKLLIQFQNNGVVDDSQLPKDRFSAERLKGVDSTLKIQPAKLEDSAVYLCASSLGLAVETQYFGPGTRLLVL.

This rearrangement joins TRBV6-5 to TRBJ1-1, with 8 bases aligning to TRBD1. CDR1 MNHEY and CDR2 SVGAGI come from the germline V gene. The length of the CDR3 is 14 residues. The J segment lost 5 bases and the V segment lost 3 bases, leaving 5 bases of the junction unmatched. In DNA form, the CDR3 reads TGTGCCAGCAGTTATGGGACAGGTCAAACTGAAGCTTTCTTT. Its translation is CASSYGTGQTEAFF.

Of note for this clone: An end of the junction does not agree with germline; a read error may underlie this. V gene TRBV3-1 (or the pseudogene TRBV3-2) combines with J gene TRBJ1-4; D might be TRBD1 (5 bases). CDR1 LGHDT and CDR2 YNNKEL come from the germline V gene (reference sequence). The CDR3 loop spans 13 amino acids. As DNA, the CDR3 is TGTGCCAGCAGCCAAGATCAAGGACACAGAGGCGTTTTT. It is translated as CASSQDQGHRGVF.

The CDR3 nucleotides read TGTGCCACGTCAACGAATTGGGGTAGAGGAGAGACCCAGTACTTC. Amino acid sequence: CATSTNWGRGETQYF. The chain recombines TRBV15 with TRBJ2-5; no definite D call. The CDR3 loop spans 15 amino acids. V gave up 9 bases and J gave up 4 bases, with 21 bases separating them. From germline, CDR1 is LNHNV and CDR2 YYDKDF (reference sequence).

This clone was counted once. The J gene is TRBJ1-1, the V gene TRBV4-3, with D unclear. This CDR3 contains 15 residues. Germline values: CDR1 LGHNA, CDR2 YSLEER. V shed 2 bases and J shed 2 bases, with 12 bases lying between them. In DNA, the CDR3 is TGCGCCAGCAGCCAAACGAGGGTTGGAAACACTGAAGCTTTCTTT. It codes for CASSQTRVGNTEAFF.

V usage is TRBV19 and J usage is TRBJ1-5; TRBD1 aligns across 8 bases. The germline V gene has CDR1 LNHDA and CDR2 SQIVND (reference sequence). The V gene end was trimmed by 6 bases and the J gene end by 2 bases; junction bases not matched to a gene: 12. The CDR3 is 17 residues long. The DNA for the CDR3 is TGTGCCAGTAGCGACAGGGGTGGAGGAATTGGCAATCAGCCCCAGCATTTT. Encoded protein: CASSDRGGGIGNQPQHF.

This chain connects TRBV6-5 to TRBJ1-4; no firm D call. Trimming pared 6 bases from V and 7 bases from J, leaving 15 bases between. The CDR3 has 14 amino acids. Germline loops: CDR1 MNHEY, CDR2 SVGAGI. CDR3: CASRGSAVGEKLFF. CDR3 bases: TGTGCCAGCAGGGGATCCGCCGTGGGTGAAAAACTGTTTTTT.

This clone was recorded only once. V and J are TRBV6-5 and TRBJ2-5; 9 bases are a match to TRBD2. The V gene's germline CDR1 is MNHEY and CDR2 SVGAGI. The junction had 10 bases not matched to a gene; V was cut back by 10 bases and J by 1 base. The CDR3 is made up of 15 amino acids. CDR3 in amino acids: CATLVLAGSQETQYF. CDR3 nucleotide sequence: TGTGCCACCCTTGTGCTAGCGGGATCCCAAGAGACCCAGTACTTC.

The V and J genes are TRBV9 and TRBJ1-1; no firm D call. Trimming cost V 3 bases and J 4 bases, with 13 bases left between them. The CDR3 extends over 14 amino acids. Per the germline V gene, CDR1 is SGDLS and CDR2 is YYNGEE. The CDR3: CASSATITPTEAFF. CDR3 in DNA: TGTGCCAGCAGCGCCACCATCACCCCCACTGAAGCTTTCTTT.

The chain links TRBV4-3 to TRBJ2-5; D is uncertain. V lost 1 base to trimming and J lost 2 bases, with 5 bases between them. CDR1 is LGHNA and CDR2 is YSLEER in the germline V gene. The CDR3 is made up of 13 amino acids. In nucleotides, the CDR3 is TGCGCCAGCAGCCAAGTTCAGCAAGAGACCCAGTACTTC. Encoded protein: CASSQVQQETQYF.

This chain joins TRBV5-5 and TRBJ2-7; TRBD1 or TRBD2 may be the D gene (6 bases each). Germline values: CDR1 SGHKS, CDR2 YYEKEE (reference sequence). This CDR3 region has 14 residues. Trimming removed 3 bases at V and 0 bases at J, with 10 bases between. CDR3 protein: CASSYRDSSYEQYF. The CDR3 bases are TGTGCCAGCAGCTACAGGGACTCCTCCTACGAGCAGTACTTC.

V gene TRBV19 combines with J gene TRBJ2-7; 10 bases map to TRBD1. CDR1 is LNHDA, CDR2 SQIVND, per germline (reference sequence). J was trimmed by 7 bases and V by 5 bases; bases with no gene match: 8. CDR3 length: 14 residues. The CDR3 nucleotides are TGTGCCAGTAGTTCCCGACAGGGGGCGAGGGAGCAGTACTTC. It codes for CASSSRQGAREQYF.

This chain links TRBV28 with TRBJ1-2; unclear D gene. Germline-derived CDR1 and CDR2 are MDHEN and SYDVKM. The CDR3 sequence is 14 residues long. Trimming cost V 7 bases and J 5 bases, with 17 bases left between them. The CDR3 is CASNTVGMGYGYTF. CDR3 nucleotides: TGTGCCAGCAATACGGTGGGGATGGGGTATGGCTACACCTTC.

This rearrangement joins TRBV7-2 to TRBJ2-7; 12 bases align to TRBD2. This CDR3 has 15 amino acids. The V gene end was trimmed by 4 bases and the J gene end by 3 bases; junction bases not matched to a gene: 4. Germline V CDR1 and CDR2: SGHTA, FQGNSA. The CDR3 DNA follows: TGTGCCAGCAGCTCTAGCGGGGGGGTCTTCTACGAGCAGTACTTC. The encoded protein is CASSSSGGVFYEQYF.

V is TRBV19 and J is TRBJ1-2; the match to TRBD1 covers 12 bases. Germline V lookup: CDR1 LNHDA, CDR2 SQIVND (reference sequence). V lost 6 bases, J lost 8 bases, and 7 bases stayed unmatched. The CDR3 runs 14 residues. CDR3: CASRPGQGAVGYTF. The CDR3 DNA reads as TGTGCCAGTAGGCCGGGACAGGGGGCGGTAGGCTACACCTTC.

The rearrangement links TRBV3-1 (or the pseudogene TRBV3-2) to TRBJ2-3, with 9 bases aligning to TRBD2. This CDR3 is 16 amino acids long. Germline lookup yields CDR1 LGHDT and CDR2 YNNKEL (reference sequence). V shed 3 bases and J 2 bases; nucleotides not matched to a gene: 6. Here the CDR3 reads CASSQVAGGLTDTQYF. CDR3 DNA sequence: TGTGCCAGCAGCCAGGTTGCGGGAGGGCTCACAGATACGCAGTATTTT.